The entry below describes one T cell receptor beta chain. This clonotype was counted at least ten times. Its binding antigen is unknown. Base qualities are missing; no much larger clone stands one base away. This entry comes from a study of blood T cells in healthy people across ages (dated by TCRdb to the mid-2010s). For context, the study as a whole: In model experiments, template switching captured about one uniquely barcoded TCR beta cDNA molecule for every two T cells. To avoid experimental bias, donors of different ages were distributed randomly across sequencing lanes. Using the same blood draw, the study looked at two additional independent replicas of 1 million unique cDNA reads for two donors, one aged 18 to 30 and the other aged 80 or older. The donors were split into four age groups: young (average 16 years), middle-aged (roughly 39), aged (roughly 60) and long-lived (about 74). To track age-related changes in TCR beta repertoire diversity, the study relied on deep sequencing normalized with unique cDNA molecular identifiers.

The approximately 40 donors, aged roughly 6 to 100 years, were systemically healthy Caucasian individuals from Russia. Each donor gave 9.5 to 10 milliliters of peripheral blood, drawn into EDTA-treated Vacutainer tubes. PBMCs were isolated by Ficoll-Paque density-gradient centrifugation, with at least 6 million obtained per sample. Total RNA was extracted from PBMCs with Trizol reagent, with at least 5 micrograms obtained per sample. Naive CD45RAhigh/CD27high T cell percentages were measured by flow cytometry on a PBMC aliquot from every donor. Relative to germline, V is 8 bases shorter and J is 6 bases shorter, with 15 bases between their ends. Counted from cysteine to phenylalanine, this CDR3 has 13 amino acids. Solely the CDR3 DNA is kept, with 39 bases framed from the first base. Taken from the germline V gene, the CDR1 and CDR2 loops are SNHLY and FYNNEI. The library came from 5' RACE. The reads were generated on an Illumina HiSeq 2500. A second PCR of 7 to 11 cycles was run with a J-beta primer mix and a sample-barcoded 5' primer. A unique molecular identifier was introduced onto each TCR beta cDNA molecule by a template-switch 5' adaptor carrying 12 random nucleotides. Each sample yielded at least 2.5 million CDR3-containing paired-end reads. First-strand cDNA was synthesized from all RNA with the Mint cDNA synthesis kit, primed by a TRBC-specific oligonucleotide. All cDNA was treated with uracil-DNA glycosylase and then went through a first 18-cycle PCR with the universal primers M1SS and BC2_uni_R. In the original analysis: For normalization, 1 million high-quality reads, each with a distinct molecular identifier, were randomly selected from each sample. Instead of being binned into consensus sequences, reads that shared molecular identifiers were thrown out. MiTCR, run with a Q25 quality threshold and the strictest error-elimination algorithm, handled CDR3 identification, clonotype clustering and error correction. A nonparametric unseen species model with Euler transformation was used to estimate a lower bound on total TCR beta diversity. TCRdb reran the public reads through fastp at Q25 and MiXCR, keeping productive beta chains. Identical CDR3 proteins give one entry, which carries the most common genes and DNA. The authors' filters were not applied to this entry. The sample data list approximately 350,000 distinct CDR3 sequences, and 45% to 60% of these were observed just once. Around 53% of the sample comes from the top ten.

The investigation overall reported the following: Estimates of total diversity based on one million sequenced T cells were considered lower bounds and underestimates. Since profiling was done on bulk unsorted PBMCs, naive and antigen-experienced compartments could not be conclusively compared. A strong correlation was found between observed TCR beta diversity and the percentage of naive T cells measured by flow cytometry. Because the CMV infection status of the donors was unknown, age-related changes in expanded clonotypes may potentially have been confounded. The long-lived group showed more naive CD4+ T cells, fewer expanded clones and increased TCR diversity than the aged group, suggesting age selection. As age increased, observed TCR beta diversity per million T cells dropped in a roughly linear way, and a significant reduction was already evident by age about 36.

Sequencing was performed on blood. The chain joins TRBV2 to TRBJ2-3; D gene: possibly TRBD2, on 5 matching bases. This receptor was obtained from a man aged 55 to 70 in good health. The DNA sequence reads TGTGCCAGCCTCGACGGGGTCAGCGATACGCAGTATTTT. The resulting protein is CASLDGVSDTQYF.